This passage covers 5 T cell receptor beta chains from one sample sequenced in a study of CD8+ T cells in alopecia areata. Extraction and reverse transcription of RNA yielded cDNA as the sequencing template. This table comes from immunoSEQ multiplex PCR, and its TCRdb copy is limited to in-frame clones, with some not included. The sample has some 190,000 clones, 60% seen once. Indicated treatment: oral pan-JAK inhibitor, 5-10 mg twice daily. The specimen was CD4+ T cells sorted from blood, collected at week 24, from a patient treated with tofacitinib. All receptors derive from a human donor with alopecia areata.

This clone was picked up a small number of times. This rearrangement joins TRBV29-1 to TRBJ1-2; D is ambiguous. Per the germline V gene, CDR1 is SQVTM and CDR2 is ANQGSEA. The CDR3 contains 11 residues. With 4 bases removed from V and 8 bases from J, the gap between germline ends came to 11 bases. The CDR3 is CSVGGNGGYTF. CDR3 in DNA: TGCAGCGTTGGGGGTAATGGAGGCTACACCTTC.

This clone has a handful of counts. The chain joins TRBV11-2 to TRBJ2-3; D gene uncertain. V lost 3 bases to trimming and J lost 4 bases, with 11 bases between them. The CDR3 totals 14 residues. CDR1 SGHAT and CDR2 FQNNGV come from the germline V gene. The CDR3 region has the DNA TGTGCCAGCAGCTTCGGGTCTGTGGCAGATACGCAGTATTTT. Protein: CASSFGSVADTQYF.

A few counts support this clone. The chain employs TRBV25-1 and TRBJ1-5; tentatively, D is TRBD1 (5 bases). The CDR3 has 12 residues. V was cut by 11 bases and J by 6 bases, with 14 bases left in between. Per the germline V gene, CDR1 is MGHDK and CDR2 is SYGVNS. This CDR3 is CAPPQGSQPQHF. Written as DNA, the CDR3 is TGTGCCCCTCCTCAGGGAAGTCAGCCCCAGCATTTT.

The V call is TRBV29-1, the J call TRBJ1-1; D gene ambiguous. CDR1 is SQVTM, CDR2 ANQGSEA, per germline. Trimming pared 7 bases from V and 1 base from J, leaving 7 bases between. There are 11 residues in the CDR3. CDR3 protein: CSAGQNTEAFF. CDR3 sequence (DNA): TGCAGCGCGGGCCAGAACACTGAAGCTTTCTTT.

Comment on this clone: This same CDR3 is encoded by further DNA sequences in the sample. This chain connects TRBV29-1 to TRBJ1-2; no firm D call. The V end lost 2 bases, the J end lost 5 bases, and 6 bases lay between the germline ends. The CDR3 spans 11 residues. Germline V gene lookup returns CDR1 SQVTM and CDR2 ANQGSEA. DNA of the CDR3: TGCAGCGTTGAAAGAGTTTATGGCTACACCTTC. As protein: CSVERVYGYTF.